The 13 T cell receptor beta chains listed next were all sequenced from one sample in a study of cytomegalovirus exposure and HLA in healthy donors (dated 2017 in TCRdb). The library came from the immunoSEQ multiplex PCR assay. A mixture of 60 forward primers for TCR Vbeta segments and 13 reverse primers for TCR Jbeta segments was used in the multiplex PCR. TCRdb stores this immuneACCESS table with in-frame sequences only. Part of the clones is absent; in the studies checked, under half of the shortfall reflects unresolved V genes, and no reason is known for the rest. The sample table holds under 200,000 clones, of which less than 80% were seen once. The top ten hold 0.69% of the sample. Material for sequencing was PBMCs. These receptors all come from a woman between 40 and 55 years old in good health and CMV-seronegative.

This clone was counted between two and nine times. This chain connects TRBV30 to TRBJ1-5; D remains ambiguous. CDR3 size: 13 residues. V was cut by 8 bases and J by 0 bases, with 11 bases left in between. In germline, CDR1 is GTSNPN, CDR2 SVGIG (reference sequence). DNA for the CDR3: TGTGCCCAGAGTCGGGGTAGCAATCAGCCCCAGCATTTT. Amino acid sequence: CAQSRGSNQPQHF.

This sequence joins TRBV5-1 and TRBJ1-1; D may be TRBD1 (5 bases). The CDR3 is 13 amino acids. The V end was cut by 6 bases, the J end by 1 base, with 10 bases between. From germline, CDR1 is SGHRS and CDR2 YFSETQ. In DNA form, the CDR3 reads TGCGCCAGCACGACCGGACAGAACACTGAAGCTTTCTTT. Translation gives CASTTGQNTEAFF.

The rearrangement links TRBV4-3 to TRBJ2-7, with TRBD2 matching over 10 bases. The germline V gene has CDR1 LGHNA and CDR2 YSLEER. This CDR3 contains 14 residues. V gave up 1 base and J gave up 3 bases; unmatched junction bases: 0. The chain's CDR3 is CASSQGTSGYEQYF. DNA of the CDR3: TGCGCCAGCAGCCAAGGGACTAGCGGCTACGAGCAGTACTTC.

This chain links TRBV28 with TRBJ2-5, with TRBD1 identical over 9 bases. J was trimmed by 2 bases and V by 5 bases; bases with no gene match: 6. In germline, CDR1 is MDHEN, CDR2 SYDVKM. The CDR3 totals 15 residues. CDR3 loop: CASSTRTGAQETQYF. CDR3 bases: TGTGCCAGCAGTACCCGGACAGGGGCACAAGAGACCCAGTACTTC.

The rearrangement joins TRBV9 to TRBJ2-3; 11 nucleotides align to TRBD2. V shed 1 base and J 6 bases; nucleotides not matched to a gene: 4. This CDR3 is built from 15 residues. Looked up from germline, CDR1 is SGDLS and CDR2 is YYNGEE. As DNA, the CDR3 is TGTGCCAGCAGCGTACTGACTAGCGGGGCCGATACGCAGTATTTT. Its protein is CASSVLTSGADTQYF.

The chain's CDR3 is CASSPYYGYTF. In nucleotides, the CDR3 is TGTGCCAGCAGCCCCTACTATGGCTACACCTTC. This rearrangement joins TRBV9 to TRBJ1-2; D is unclear. V lost 4 bases and J lost 3, with 4 bases in between. The germline CDR1 and CDR2 sequences are SGDLS and YYNGEE. CDR3 length: 11 residues.

On this clone itself: One junction end does not reproduce the germline sequence, and a read error may be involved. J is TRBJ1-1 and V is TRBV5-1; TRBD1 agrees at 7 bases. Germline V gives CDR1 SGHRS, CDR2 YFSETQ. The CDR3 runs to 14 residues. The CDR3 loop reads CASSPVQGYTEALF. As DNA, the CDR3 is TGCGCCAGCAGCCCAGTACAGGGGTACACTGAAGCTCTCTTT.

This clone was observed a few times. The chain links TRBV7-2 to TRBJ2-1, with D possibly TRBD1 on 5 matching bases. The CDR3 is 15 amino acids. V lost 4 bases and J 1 base, leaving 11 bases between the germline ends. CDR1 and CDR2 (germline): SGHTA, FQGNSA. CDR3 in DNA: TGTGCCAGCAGCTGGACACCCGGGTCCTACAATGAGCAGTTCTTC. As protein: CASSWTPGSYNEQFF.

This clone was picked up one time. The V call is TRBV29-1, the J call TRBJ1-2; 9 bases line up with TRBD1. Germline CDR1 and CDR2: SQVTM and ANQGSEA. J was trimmed by 5 bases and V by 5 bases; bases with no gene match: 12. The CDR3 is 15 residues long. The CDR3 DNA follows: TGCAGCGTTCTCGACAGGGGACAGGGCCTATATGGCTACACCTTC. Translation: CSVLDRGQGLYGYTF.

The chain combines TRBV28 with TRBJ2-3; 13 nucleotides line up with TRBD2. The CDR3 is 18 residues long. The junction had 13 bases not matched to a gene; V was cut back by 5 bases and J by 5 bases. Germline loops: CDR1 MDHEN, CDR2 SYDVKM. The CDR3 bases are TGTGCCAGCAGTCAAGGCTGGACTAGCGGGAGTCGGATAGATACGCAGTATTTT. Its translation is CASSQGWTSGSRIDTQYF.

V usage is TRBV9 and J usage is TRBJ2-6, with D maybe TRBD2 (6 bases). V lost 3 bases and J 2 bases, leaving 9 bases between the germline ends. CDR1 SGDLS and CDR2 YYNGEE come from the germline V gene. The CDR3 sequence is 15 residues long. CDR3 coding DNA: TGTGCCAGCAGCGCGGAGGGGCCTGGGGCCAACGTCCTGACTTTC. Residues: CASSAEGPGANVLTF.

This clone was seen a single time. V is TRBV13 and J is TRBJ2-7, with 7 bases aligning to TRBD1. Per germline, CDR1 PRHDT and CDR2 FYEKMQ (reference sequence). The V gene end was trimmed by 6 bases and the J gene end by 6 bases; junction bases not matched to a gene: 8. The length of the CDR3 is 13 residues. This chain's CDR3 is CASSGTVSLEQYF. The CDR3 DNA reads as TGTGCCAGCAGTGGGACAGTAAGTCTCGAGCAGTACTTC.

The chain joins TRBV30 to TRBJ2-2; maybe TRBD1 (6 bases). This CDR3 has 12 amino acids. Per germline, CDR1 GTSNPN and CDR2 SVGIG (reference sequence). V lost 7 bases and J 2 bases, leaving 8 bases between the germline ends. CDR3 sequence: CASQGNTGELFF. In nucleotides, the CDR3 is TGTGCCTCACAGGGAAACACCGGGGAGCTGTTTTTT.